This TCR beta chain originates from a study of long-term antiretroviral therapy in people with HIV. Germline CDR1 and CDR2: SQVTM and ANQGSEA. This CDR3 spans 11 amino acids. V shed 3 bases and J shed 4 bases, with 6 bases lying between them. General study findings and limits: Diversity remained lower than transplant donor controls, even though it increased after ART. Spans of CDR3 length were tighter for HIV repertoires than for controls. All blood samples came from the years 2004 to 2017, possibly under older ART regimens.

Donors each had at least one pre-ART PBMC sample and at least two post-ART ones. Investigators performed immunoSEQ version v3.0 at survey level. Clones were read by immunoSEQ multiplex PCR, and TCRdb kept only the in-frame ones, dropping some. Seen here are over 30,000 clones, around 97% observed once, and the top ten hold 1.5% to 2%. A note on this clone: Its antigen is as yet unknown.

The receptor's source is a man between 25 and 39 years old with HIV. This chain connects TRBV29-1 to TRBJ1-2; D remains ambiguous. The specimen comprised unsorted PBMCs, sampled 7.6 years after starting antiretroviral therapy. In DNA form, the CDR3 reads TGCAGCGTTGAGAATCTCTATGGCTACACCTTC. Its protein product is CSVENLYGYTF.